The entry below gives a single T cell receptor (beta chain) sequence along with its context. Its target is not known. The data were taken from a study of T cell responses to AZD1222 COVID-19 vaccine. Here immunoSEQ multiplex PCR was the method, and the copy in TCRdb shows in-frame clones only, minus some. This sample has roughly 150,000 clones, with about 90% found just once. The study, taken as a whole, reports: White British ancestry dominated among donors, who included more females, and clonal diversity was possibly underestimated. As reported, nearly half of all spike-specific TCRs target variant regions that are unmutated. At baseline, just six or seven AZD1222 recipients tested seropositive.

The sequence was collected from an adult in good health. Source: peripheral blood, taken on day 0 of AZD1222 vaccination.

In DNA, the CDR3 is TGTGCCAGCAGTTTTGGAGATAGCAATCAGCCCCAGCATTTT. This gives the protein CASSFGDSNQPQHF. This chain uses TRBV28 with TRBJ1-5; D unclear. This CDR3 has 14 amino acids. The V end lost 3 bases, the J end lost 0 bases, and 6 bases lay between the germline ends. The V gene's germline CDR1 is MDHEN and CDR2 SYDVKM.